A selection of T cell receptor beta chains follows, all from one sample in a study of cytomegalovirus exposure and HLA in healthy donors. Sequencing was performed with immunoSEQ multiplex PCR; in TCRdb, only in-frame clones are kept and a portion is missing. Of around 120,000 clones in the sample, 82% were seen once. The sequenced sample consisted of PBMCs. The receptor set was obtained from a boy aged 2 to 10 in good health and CMV-seronegative. Each CDR3 is given with its conserved first and last residue. Each record gives: clone size, D gene, V gene, J gene, CDR3 DNA, CDR3 protein. D genes are given only for firm matches. Where a row states a size, it is once, few, many or the class of an expanded clone; other rows omit it.

-,TRBD1,TRBV4-1,TRBJ2-1,TGCGCCAGCAGCCAAGAGGGTACGACAGGGCATCGGTACAATGAGCAGTTCTTC,CASSQEGTTGHRYNEQFF
-,-,TRBV7-8,TRBJ2-1,TGTGCCAGCAGCTGGGACTCTGGGGTCTACAATGAGCAGTTCTTC,CASSWDSGVYNEQFF
-,TRBD1,TRBV6-5,TRBJ1-1,TGTGCCAGCAGTCCAGGGGGTAGGTGGACTGAAGCTTTCTTT,CASSPGGRWTEAFF
-,-,TRBV7-9,TRBJ1-1,TGTGCCAGCAGCTTAGGACTTGGGAGGGGAGGCACTGAAGCTTTCTTT,CASSLGLGRGGTEAFF
-,-,TRBV10-1,TRBJ2-1,TGCGCCAGCCTAATACCGAGCGGTAGCTCCTACAATGAGCAGTTCTTC,CASLIPSGSSYNEQFF
few,TRBD2,TRBV7-2,TRBJ2-1,TGTGCCAGCAGCATCGGACTAGCGGGGTACAATGAGCAGTTCTTC,CASSIGLAGYNEQFF
-,TRBD1,TRBV30,TRBJ2-3,TGTGCCTGGATTGGACAGGATCCAGATACGCAGTATTTT,CAWIGQDPDTQYF
-,-,TRBV4-3,TRBJ2-7,TGCGCCAGCAGCCAAGCGCAGGGTTACGACGAGCAGTACTTC,CASSQAQGYDEQYF
-,-,TRBV5-5,TRBJ1-2,TGTGCCAGCAGCTTGTTGCAGGTCAACTATGGCTACACCTTC,CASSLLQVNYGYTF
few,TRBD2,TRBV10-3,TRBJ2-1,TGTGCCATCAGTGAAGCGGGAGGGCCGGGGGATGAGCAGTTCTTC,CAISEAGGPGDEQFF
once,-,TRBV21-1,TRBJ1-2,TGTGCCAGCAGCAAAGGTTGGGCGGGACAGGGTGGTCTTGGCTACACCTTC,CASSKGWAGQGGLGYTF
-,-,TRBV4-2,TRBJ2-3,TGTGCCAGCAGCCCAAGGGAGGGGACAATCGGGGTAGATACGCAGTATTTT,CASSPREGTIGVDTQYF
-,-,TRBV5-6,TRBJ2-7,TGTGCCAGCAGCCACCGGACAGCCTACGAGCAGTACTTC,CASSHRTAYEQYF
-,TRBD2,TRBV7-3,TRBJ2-3,TGTGCCAGCAGCTTAACGGGGACTAGCGGGGTCGGGGAAGATACGCAGTATTTT,CASSLTGTSGVGEDTQYF
-,-,TRBV19,TRBJ1-6,TGTGCCAGTAGTATCCAGGGGACGCAATATTCACCCCTCCACTTT,CASSIQGTQYSPLHF
-,TRBD1,TRBV27,TRBJ1-5,TGTGCCAGCAGTTTCGGACAGGGACAACAGCCCCAGCATTTT,CASSFGQGQQPQHF
-,-,TRBV4-1,TRBJ2-1,TGCGCCAGCAGGGGTGACACCTACAATGAGCAGTTCTTC,CASRGDTYNEQFF
-,-,TRBV27,TRBJ2-2,TGTGCCAGCATGGGGCAAGATGACCCGAACACCGGGGAGCTGTTTTTT,CASMGQDDPNTGELFF
-,-,TRBV29-1,TRBJ1-2,TGCAGCGTTGACAGGGGCCGTGGCTACACCTTC,CSVDRGRGYTF
-,TRBD1,TRBV27,TRBJ2-1,TGTGCCAGCAGTTCCCTAGGGACAGGGGAAAGGAATGAGCAGTTCTTC,CASSSLGTGERNEQFF
-,TRBD2,TRBV19,TRBJ2-7,TGTGCCAGTAGTATTTTCGGGGGGGAACCCTACGAGCAGTACTTC,CASSIFGGEPYEQYF
-,TRBD1,TRBV4-1,TRBJ1-2,TGCGCCAGCAGCCAGGCCGGGACAGGGACCTTCTATGGCTACACCTTC,CASSQAGTGTFYGYTF
-,TRBD2,TRBV5-1,TRBJ2-3,TGCGCCAGCAGCGGAACTAGCGGGAGCACAGATACGCAGTATTTT,CASSGTSGSTDTQYF
once,TRBD1,TRBV2,TRBJ2-6,TGTGCCAGCAGTCTACAGGGGGCCCTCTCTGGGGCCAACGTCCTGACTTTC,CASSLQGALSGANVLTF
-,TRBD1,TRBV15,TRBJ2-3,TGTGCCACCAGCAGAGATAGGACAGGGCGCCCAGATACGCAGTATTTT,CATSRDRTGRPDTQYF
-,TRBD1,TRBV25-1,TRBJ1-2,TGTGCCAGCAGTGCCACAGGGGGAGGTGGCTATGGCTACACCTTC,CASSATGGGGYGYTF
-,-,TRBV19,TRBJ1-1,TGTGCCAGTAGTATGTACCCGGGAACTTTTTCTGAAGCTTTCTTT,CASSMYPGTFSEAFF
-,-,TRBV7-3,TRBJ1-1,TGTGCCAGCAGCTTCCGGGAAAACACTGAAGCTTTCTTT,CASSFRENTEAFF
-,-,TRBV7-9,TRBJ1-2,TGTGCCAGCAGCGATCGGACCCTGACAGGTCCTTATGGCTACACCTTC,CASSDRTLTGPYGYTF
once,-,TRBV30,TRBJ1-2,TGTGCCTGGAGCGTCCAGGGGCAGTACCCCTATGGCTACACCTTC,CAWSVQGQYPYGYTF
-,TRBD1,TRBV2,TRBJ2-7,TGTGCCAGCAGGCCGGGACAGGGAAAATACGAGCAGTACTTC,CASRPGQGKYEQYF
few,-,TRBV6-5,TRBJ1-1,TGTGCCAGCAGCCCACGCGGGGGTCACACTGAAGCTTTCTTT,CASSPRGGHTEAFF
once,-,TRBV6-5,TRBJ1-5,TGTGCCAGCAGTTACGGACAGCATCAGCCCCAGCATTTT,CASSYGQHQPQHF
few,-,TRBV7-2,TRBJ2-1,TGTGCCAGCAGCTTATTGGACACCCATTACGTACGGTCCTACAATGAGCAGTTCTTC,CASSLLDTHYVRSYNEQFF
-,TRBD2,TRBV10-3,TRBJ2-1,TGTGCCATCAGTGAGTCTCCTGGGACTAGGATGAACAATGAGCAGTTCTTC,CAISESPGTRMNNEQFF
-,-,TRBV5-5,TRBJ2-1,TGTGCCAGCAGCTTGTCGTGGGGGGGCCTCAATGAGCAGTTCTTC,CASSLSWGGLNEQFF
-,-,TRBV7-6,TRBJ2-1,TGTGCCAGCAGCGTCGACAGGCCCTACAATGAGCAGTTCTTC,CASSVDRPYNEQFF
-,TRBD2,TRBV7-8,TRBJ2-1,TGTGCCAGCAGCTTACTGGCTAGCGGGAGGGAGGATGGTGAGCAGTTCTTC,CASSLLASGREDGEQFF
-,TRBD1,TRBV2,TRBJ1-5,TGTGCCAGCAGAGGGGGACAGGGTTGGCAGCCCCAGCATTTT,CASRGGQGWQPQHF
-,-,TRBV7-8,TRBJ2-3,TGTGCCAGCAGCTTAGAACGAGGGTGGGGCACAGATACGCAGTATTTT,CASSLERGWGTDTQYF
-,TRBD2,TRBV7-8,TRBJ2-5,TGTGCCAGCAGCTCTCGAGCGGGGGCCCAAGAGACCCAGTACTTC,CASSSRAGAQETQYF
-,TRBD2,TRBV7-3,TRBJ2-1,TGTGCCGGGACTAGCGGGGGGAGGGGTGAGCAGTTCTTC,CAGTSGGRGEQFF
-,-,TRBV7-6,TRBJ2-1,TGTGCCAGCAGCTTAGACCCAATACAGGAAAGCTCCTACAATGAGCAGTTCTTC,CASSLDPIQESSYNEQFF
-,-,TRBV20-1,TRBJ2-1,TGCAGTGCTATAAGGGGAAATGAGCAGTTCTTC,CSAIRGNEQFF
-,-,TRBV4-1,TRBJ1-5,TGCGCCAGCAGCCAAGATGGGGGTATGTCCAGGGGCGAGCCCCAGCATTTT,CASSQDGGMSRGEPQHF
-,-,TRBV27,TRBJ2-7,TGTGCCAGCGGGGGGGCAGGCGACTGGGGTCTCTCCTACGAGCAGTACTTC,CASGGAGDWGLSYEQYF
-,TRBD2,TRBV5-1,TRBJ2-3,TGCGCCAGCAGCTCCGGACTAGCGGGAAACACAGATACGCAGTATTTT,CASSSGLAGNTDTQYF
-,-,TRBV4-2,TRBJ1-2,TGTGCCAGCGCCCCCAACGGGGTTGTGGATAGCTATGGCTACACCTTC,CASAPNGVVDSYGYTF
-,TRBD1,TRBV5-4,TRBJ1-1,TGTGCCAGCAGCACCGGACAGGCGGACACTGAAGCTTTCTTT,CASSTGQADTEAFF
-,-,TRBV7-9,TRBJ1-6,TGTGCCAGCACCCTGGCGTGGGCCCGCACCAGCTCCTATAATTCACCCCTCCACTTT,CASTLAWARTSSYNSPLHF
-,-,TRBV27,TRBJ2-1,TGTGCCAGCAGGCCTACCGGGAACAATGAGCAGTTCTTC,CASRPTGNNEQFF
-,-,TRBV10-3,TRBJ2-3,TGTGCCATCAGCCCTATGGGGGCGGATACGCAGTATTTT,CAISPMGADTQYF